A selection of T cell receptor beta chains follows, all from one sample in a study of T-cell reconstitution after alpha-beta-depleted transplantation in children. TCRdb reprocessed the PCR reads with MiXCR, giving one entry per CDR3 protein. The table has some 200,000 distinct CDR3 sequences, 9.7% seen once; the top ten hold approximately 5.4%. This specimen consisted of PBMCs from the stem cell graft donor, obtained from the stem cell graft. All receptors derive from a human donor who donated a stem cell graft to a child with SCID. The conserved cysteine and the conserved F or W are not part of the CDR3 here. Fields, in order: J gene, D gene, V gene, CDR3 protein. A D gene is named only where the DNA matches it firmly.

J gene: TRBJ2-3; D gene: NA; V gene: TRBV19; CDR3 protein: ASSMPPDTQY
J gene: TRBJ2-3; D gene: NA; V gene: TRBV7-9; CDR3 protein: ASSGYRDFGTDTQY
J gene: TRBJ2-1; D gene: NA; V gene: TRBV9; CDR3 protein: ASSVADYNEQF
J gene: TRBJ2-3; D gene: TRBD2; V gene: TRBV7-6; CDR3 protein: ASRLGGGTDTQY
J gene: TRBJ1-1; D gene: NA; V gene: TRBV3-1; CDR3 protein: ASSHSGGNTEAF
J gene: TRBJ2-3; D gene: NA; V gene: TRBV20-1; CDR3 protein: STLISTDTQY
J gene: TRBJ2-1; D gene: TRBD2; V gene: TRBV7-9; CDR3 protein: ASSLDGGGTDEQF
J gene: TRBJ1-3; D gene: TRBD1; V gene: TRBV20-1; CDR3 protein: SARDRGQTGNTIY
J gene: TRBJ1-1; D gene: NA; V gene: TRBV12-3/TRBV12-4; CDR3 protein: ASSVQGTEAF
J gene: TRBJ2-7; D gene: NA; V gene: TRBV5-1; CDR3 protein: ASSLDREYEQY
J gene: TRBJ2-1; D gene: NA; V gene: TRBV5-1; CDR3 protein: ASSLGDFYNEQF
J gene: TRBJ2-3; D gene: TRBD1; V gene: TRBV7-9; CDR3 protein: ASSLGLDRPRDTQY
J gene: TRBJ2-1; D gene: TRBD2; V gene: TRBV2; CDR3 protein: ASTGGGYNEQF
J gene: TRBJ2-1; D gene: NA; V gene: TRBV29-1; CDR3 protein: SVPPALYNEQF
J gene: TRBJ2-5; D gene: NA; V gene: TRBV5-1; CDR3 protein: ASSGGVGETQY
J gene: TRBJ2-1; D gene: TRBD2; V gene: TRBV7-3; CDR3 protein: ASSLTSGGYNEQF
J gene: TRBJ1-1; D gene: NA; V gene: TRBV20-1; CDR3 protein: SANSVGGHTEAF
J gene: TRBJ1-2; D gene: TRBD1; V gene: TRBV12-3/TRBV12-4; CDR3 protein: ASSAGTGGRNYGYT
J gene: TRBJ2-2; D gene: NA; V gene: TRBV29-1; CDR3 protein: SVSDLNTGELF
J gene: TRBJ1-2; D gene: NA; V gene: TRBV7-9; CDR3 protein: ASSYGGSNYGYT
J gene: TRBJ1-4; D gene: NA; V gene: TRBV6-1; CDR3 protein: ASRRTGTSEKLF
J gene: TRBJ1-2; D gene: TRBD1; V gene: TRBV3-1; CDR3 protein: ASSLRTGIDCT
J gene: TRBJ2-7; D gene: NA; V gene: TRBV5-1; CDR3 protein: ASSLTQQRPPYEQY
J gene: TRBJ1-2; D gene: TRBD1; V gene: TRBV5-1; CDR3 protein: ASSLGRTGSYGYT
J gene: TRBJ2-3; D gene: NA; V gene: TRBV7-3; CDR3 protein: ASSSSMLSTDTQY
J gene: TRBJ1-5; D gene: NA; V gene: TRBV20-1; CDR3 protein: SALGQKNQPQH
J gene: TRBJ2-1; D gene: NA; V gene: TRBV5-1; CDR3 protein: ASSWNSGEQF
J gene: TRBJ1-1; D gene: NA; V gene: TRBV5-1; CDR3 protein: ASSPTGLSNTEAF
J gene: TRBJ2-5; D gene: NA; V gene: TRBV7-2; CDR3 protein: ASSLALSVETQY
J gene: TRBJ1-1; D gene: NA; V gene: TRBV7-2; CDR3 protein: ASSTQVNTEAF
J gene: TRBJ1-5; D gene: NA; V gene: TRBV5-1; CDR3 protein: ASSPGGGEGNQPQH
J gene: TRBJ2-5; D gene: TRBD1; V gene: TRBV28; CDR3 protein: ASRQSRDRAVETQY
J gene: TRBJ2-1; D gene: TRBD2; V gene: TRBV3-1; CDR3 protein: ASSRTPGLDSGNEQF
J gene: TRBJ2-5; D gene: TRBD1; V gene: TRBV7-8; CDR3 protein: ASSLRTGGLETQY
J gene: TRBJ1-6; D gene: TRBD1; V gene: TRBV6-1; CDR3 protein: ASTQGVHNSPLH
J gene: TRBJ2-5; D gene: NA; V gene: TRBV5-1; CDR3 protein: ASSLGIAEETQY
J gene: TRBJ1-5; D gene: NA; V gene: TRBV19; CDR3 protein: ASSIGGPDSFSYQPQH
J gene: TRBJ2-5; D gene: NA; V gene: TRBV12-3/TRBV12-4; CDR3 protein: ASSPSGAGSQY
J gene: TRBJ2-7; D gene: NA; V gene: TRBV4-2; CDR3 protein: ASSVQALGSYEQY
J gene: TRBJ2-2; D gene: TRBD1; V gene: TRBV7-8; CDR3 protein: ASSFRDRAPGELF
J gene: TRBJ2-4; D gene: TRBD1; V gene: TRBV12-3/TRBV12-4; CDR3 protein: AATNRDRPLEAKNIQY
J gene: TRBJ2-2; D gene: NA; V gene: TRBV5-1; CDR3 protein: ASSFYTEAGELF
J gene: TRBJ2-5; D gene: NA; V gene: TRBV20-1; CDR3 protein: SASSGGAETQY
J gene: TRBJ2-2; D gene: TRBD1; V gene: TRBV5-1; CDR3 protein: ASSGTGGTGELF
J gene: TRBJ2-1; D gene: TRBD2; V gene: TRBV20-1; CDR3 protein: SARGASGGSYNEQF
J gene: TRBJ2-1; D gene: TRBD1; V gene: TRBV7-3; CDR3 protein: ASSSGQGTYNEQF
J gene: TRBJ1-1; D gene: NA; V gene: TRBV28; CDR3 protein: ASGIGGLTEAF
J gene: TRBJ1-2; D gene: TRBD1; V gene: TRBV6-1; CDR3 protein: ASGTVYGYT
J gene: TRBJ2-1; D gene: NA; V gene: TRBV29-1; CDR3 protein: SVEEGYNEQF
J gene: TRBJ2-2; D gene: NA; V gene: TRBV7-7; CDR3 protein: ASSFSGGELF
J gene: TRBJ1-1; D gene: NA; V gene: TRBV5-1; CDR3 protein: ASSLEAGNTEAF
J gene: TRBJ2-3; D gene: NA; V gene: TRBV5-4; CDR3 protein: ASSLLGARDTQY
J gene: TRBJ2-1; D gene: TRBD2; V gene: TRBV7-9; CDR3 protein: ASSLGTSGANNEQF
J gene: TRBJ2-1; D gene: TRBD2; V gene: TRBV7-2; CDR3 protein: ASSTRLAGANEQF
J gene: TRBJ2-3; D gene: NA; V gene: TRBV29-1; CDR3 protein: SVSSSTDTQY